There are a few counts of the clone carrying this TCR beta chain. Its specificity is not known. V was clipped by 0 bases and J by 2 bases, with 7 bases between them. In germline, CDR1 is LGHNA, CDR2 YNFKEQ. CDR3 length equals 14 residues. This sample is drawn from a study of response to subunit inactivated influenza vaccine. Via MiXCR, TCRdb re-called the RT-PCR reads, giving one row per CDR3 protein. Of roughly 650,000 distinct CDR3 sequences detected, around 13% appear once; the ten largest clones hold about 7.4%. Overall study findings and caveats: T cells newly recruited by each seasonal influenza vaccination are few, the authors suggested.

This chain links TRBV4-2 with TRBJ2-5; D unclear. The sequence was obtained from a man between 50 and 59 years old who received an inactivated influenza vaccine. The sample here was PBMCs from blood, taken approximately 15 days before vaccination. CDR3 region: CASSQEGPQETQYF. Written as DNA, the CDR3 is TGTGCCAGCAGCCAAGAAGGTCCTCAAGAGACCCAGTACTTC.